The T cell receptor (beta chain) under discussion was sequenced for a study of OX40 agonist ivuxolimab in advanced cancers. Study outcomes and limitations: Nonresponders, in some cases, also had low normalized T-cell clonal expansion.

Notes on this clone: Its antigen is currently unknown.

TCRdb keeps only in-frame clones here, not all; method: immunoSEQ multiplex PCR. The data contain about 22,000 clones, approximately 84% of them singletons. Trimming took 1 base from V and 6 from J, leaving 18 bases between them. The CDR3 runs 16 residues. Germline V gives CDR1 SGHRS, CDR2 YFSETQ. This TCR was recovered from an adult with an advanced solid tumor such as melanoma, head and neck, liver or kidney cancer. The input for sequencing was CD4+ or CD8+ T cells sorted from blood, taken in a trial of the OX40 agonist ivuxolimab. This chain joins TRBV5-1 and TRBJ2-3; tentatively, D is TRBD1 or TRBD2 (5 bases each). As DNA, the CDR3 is TGCGCCAGCAGCTTGCCGGGAAAACTCGAGGGGGATACGCAGTATTTT. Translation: CASSLPGKLEGDTQYF.